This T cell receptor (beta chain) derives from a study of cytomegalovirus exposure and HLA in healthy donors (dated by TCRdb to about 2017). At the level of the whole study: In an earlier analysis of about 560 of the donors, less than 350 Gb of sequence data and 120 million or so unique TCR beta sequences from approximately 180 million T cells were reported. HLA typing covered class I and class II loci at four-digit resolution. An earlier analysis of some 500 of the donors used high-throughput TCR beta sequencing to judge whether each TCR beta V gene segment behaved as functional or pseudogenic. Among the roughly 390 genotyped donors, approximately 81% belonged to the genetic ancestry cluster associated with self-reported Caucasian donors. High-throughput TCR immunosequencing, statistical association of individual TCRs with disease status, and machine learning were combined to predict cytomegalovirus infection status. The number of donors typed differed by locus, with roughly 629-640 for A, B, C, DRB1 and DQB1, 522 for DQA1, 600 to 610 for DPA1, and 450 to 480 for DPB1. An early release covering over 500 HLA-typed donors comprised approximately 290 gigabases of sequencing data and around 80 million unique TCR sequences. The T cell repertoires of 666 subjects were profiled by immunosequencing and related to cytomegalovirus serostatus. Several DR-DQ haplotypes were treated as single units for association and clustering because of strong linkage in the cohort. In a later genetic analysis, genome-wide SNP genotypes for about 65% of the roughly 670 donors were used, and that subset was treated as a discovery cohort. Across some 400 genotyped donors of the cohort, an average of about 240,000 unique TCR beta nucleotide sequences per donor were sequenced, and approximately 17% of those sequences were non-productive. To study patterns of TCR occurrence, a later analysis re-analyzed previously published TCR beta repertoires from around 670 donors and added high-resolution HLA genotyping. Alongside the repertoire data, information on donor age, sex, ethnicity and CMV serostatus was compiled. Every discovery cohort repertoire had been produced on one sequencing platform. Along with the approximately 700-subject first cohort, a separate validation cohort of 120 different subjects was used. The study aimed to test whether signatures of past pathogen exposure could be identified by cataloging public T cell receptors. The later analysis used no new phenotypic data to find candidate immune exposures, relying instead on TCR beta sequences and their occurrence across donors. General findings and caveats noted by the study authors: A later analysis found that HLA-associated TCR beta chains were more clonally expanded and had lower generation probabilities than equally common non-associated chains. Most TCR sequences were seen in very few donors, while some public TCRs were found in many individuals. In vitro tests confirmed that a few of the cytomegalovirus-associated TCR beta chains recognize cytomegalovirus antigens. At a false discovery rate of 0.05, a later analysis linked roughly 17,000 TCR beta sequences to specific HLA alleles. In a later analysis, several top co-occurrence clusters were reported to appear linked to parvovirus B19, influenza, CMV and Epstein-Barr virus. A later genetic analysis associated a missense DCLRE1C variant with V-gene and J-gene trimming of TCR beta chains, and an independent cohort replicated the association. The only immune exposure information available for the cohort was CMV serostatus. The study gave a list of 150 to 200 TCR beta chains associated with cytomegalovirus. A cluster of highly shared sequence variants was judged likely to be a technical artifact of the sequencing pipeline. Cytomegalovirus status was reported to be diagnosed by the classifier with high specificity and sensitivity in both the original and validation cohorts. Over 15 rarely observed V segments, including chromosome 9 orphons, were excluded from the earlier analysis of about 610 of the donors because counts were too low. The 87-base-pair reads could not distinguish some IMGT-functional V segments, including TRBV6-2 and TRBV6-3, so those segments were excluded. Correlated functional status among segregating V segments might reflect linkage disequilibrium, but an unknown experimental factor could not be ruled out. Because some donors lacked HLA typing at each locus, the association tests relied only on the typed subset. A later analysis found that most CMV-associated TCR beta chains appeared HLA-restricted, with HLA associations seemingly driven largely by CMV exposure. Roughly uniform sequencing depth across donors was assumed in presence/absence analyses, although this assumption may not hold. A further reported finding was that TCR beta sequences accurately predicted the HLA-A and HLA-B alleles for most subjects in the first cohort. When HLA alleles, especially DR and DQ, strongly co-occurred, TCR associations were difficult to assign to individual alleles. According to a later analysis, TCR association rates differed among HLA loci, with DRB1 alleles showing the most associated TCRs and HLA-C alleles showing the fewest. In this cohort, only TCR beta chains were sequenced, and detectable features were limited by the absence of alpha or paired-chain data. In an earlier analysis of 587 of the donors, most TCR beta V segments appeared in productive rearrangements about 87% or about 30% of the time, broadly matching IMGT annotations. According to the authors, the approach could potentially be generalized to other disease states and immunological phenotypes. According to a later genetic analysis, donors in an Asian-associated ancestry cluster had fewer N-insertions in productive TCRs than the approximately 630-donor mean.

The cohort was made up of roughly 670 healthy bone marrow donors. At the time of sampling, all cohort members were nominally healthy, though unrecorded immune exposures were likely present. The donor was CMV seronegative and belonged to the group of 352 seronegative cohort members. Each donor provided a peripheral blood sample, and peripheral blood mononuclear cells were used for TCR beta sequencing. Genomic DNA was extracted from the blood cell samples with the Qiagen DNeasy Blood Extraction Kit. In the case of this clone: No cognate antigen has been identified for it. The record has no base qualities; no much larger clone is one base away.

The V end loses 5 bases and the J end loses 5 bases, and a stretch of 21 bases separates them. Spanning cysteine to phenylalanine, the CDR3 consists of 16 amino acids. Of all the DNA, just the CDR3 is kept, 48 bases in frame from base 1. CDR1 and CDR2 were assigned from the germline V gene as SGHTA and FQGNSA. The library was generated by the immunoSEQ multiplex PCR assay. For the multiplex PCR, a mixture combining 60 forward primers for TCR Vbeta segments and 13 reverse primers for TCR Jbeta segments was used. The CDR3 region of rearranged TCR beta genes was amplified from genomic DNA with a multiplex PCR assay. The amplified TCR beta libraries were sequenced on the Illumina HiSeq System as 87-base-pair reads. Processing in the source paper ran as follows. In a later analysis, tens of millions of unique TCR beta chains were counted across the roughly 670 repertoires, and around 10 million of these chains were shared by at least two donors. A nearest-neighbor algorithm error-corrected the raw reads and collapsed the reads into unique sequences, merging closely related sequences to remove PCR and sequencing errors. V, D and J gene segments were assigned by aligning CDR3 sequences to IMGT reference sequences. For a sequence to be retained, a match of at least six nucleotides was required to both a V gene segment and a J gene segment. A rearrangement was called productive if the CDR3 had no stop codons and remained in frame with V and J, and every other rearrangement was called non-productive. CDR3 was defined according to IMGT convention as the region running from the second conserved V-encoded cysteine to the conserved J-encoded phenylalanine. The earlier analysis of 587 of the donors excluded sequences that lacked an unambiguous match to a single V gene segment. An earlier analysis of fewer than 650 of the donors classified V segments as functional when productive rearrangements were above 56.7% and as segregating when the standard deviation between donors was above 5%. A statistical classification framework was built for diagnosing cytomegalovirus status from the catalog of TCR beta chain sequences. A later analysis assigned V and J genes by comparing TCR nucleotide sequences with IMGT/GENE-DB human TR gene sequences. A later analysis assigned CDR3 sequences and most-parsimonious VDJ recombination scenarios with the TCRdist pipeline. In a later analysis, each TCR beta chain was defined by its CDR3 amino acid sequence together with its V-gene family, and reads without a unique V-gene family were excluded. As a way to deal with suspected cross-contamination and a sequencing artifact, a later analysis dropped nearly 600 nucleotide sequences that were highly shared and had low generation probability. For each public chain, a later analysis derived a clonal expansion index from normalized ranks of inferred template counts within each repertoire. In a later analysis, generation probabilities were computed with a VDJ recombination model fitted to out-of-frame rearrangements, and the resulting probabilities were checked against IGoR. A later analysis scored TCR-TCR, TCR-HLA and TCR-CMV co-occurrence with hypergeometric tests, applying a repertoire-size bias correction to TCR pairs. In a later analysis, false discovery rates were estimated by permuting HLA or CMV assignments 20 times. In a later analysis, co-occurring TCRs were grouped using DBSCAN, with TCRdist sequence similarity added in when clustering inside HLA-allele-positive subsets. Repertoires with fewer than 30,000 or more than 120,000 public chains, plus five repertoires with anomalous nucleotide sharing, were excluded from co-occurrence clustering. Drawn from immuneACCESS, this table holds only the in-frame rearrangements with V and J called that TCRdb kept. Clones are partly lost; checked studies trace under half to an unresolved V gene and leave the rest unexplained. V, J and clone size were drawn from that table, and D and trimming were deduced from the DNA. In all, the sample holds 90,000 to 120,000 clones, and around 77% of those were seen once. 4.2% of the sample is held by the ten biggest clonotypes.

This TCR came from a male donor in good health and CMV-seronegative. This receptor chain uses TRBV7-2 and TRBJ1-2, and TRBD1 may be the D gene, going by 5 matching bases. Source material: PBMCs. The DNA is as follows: TGTGCCAGCAGCCCTTCCGGGGGGGAACCCGTTTATGGCTACACCTTC. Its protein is CASSPSGGEPVYGYTF.